Shown below are 8 T cell receptor beta chains from a single sample sequenced in a study of OX40 agonist ivuxolimab in advanced cancers. Measured with immunoSEQ multiplex PCR; TCRdb has only the in-frame clones, and not every one. The sample lists roughly 86,000 clones, 80% to 95% occurring once. The specimen was CD4+ or CD8+ T cells sorted from blood, collected in a trial of the OX40 agonist ivuxolimab. The receptors derive from an adult with an advanced solid tumor such as melanoma, head and neck, liver or kidney cancer.

V usage is TRBV4-3 and J usage is TRBJ1-5; D remains ambiguous. The V end was cut by 3 bases, the J end by 0 bases, with 12 bases between. Germline V gene sequence: CDR1 LGHNA, CDR2 YSLEER. The length of the CDR3 is 16 residues. CDR3 DNA sequence: TGCGCCAGCAGCCAGAGTACAGTGTATAGCAATCAGCCCCAGCATTTT. This translates into CASSQSTVYSNQPQHF.

The CDR3 DNA sequence: TGTGCCAGCAGCCCCTTCGGCGGGAGTAGCGATGAGCAGTTCTTC. Its translation is CASSPFGGSSDEQFF. The chain has TRBV5-8 and TRBJ2-1; TRBD2 aligns across 7 bases. V was clipped by 4 bases and J by 8 bases; unmatched bases: 12. This CDR3 spans 15 amino acids. Germline V gives CDR1 SGHTS, CDR2 YDEGEE. Variable domain in full (rest from reference TRBV5-8 and TRBJ2-1): EAGVTQSPTHLIKTRGQQATLRCSPISGHTSVYWYQQALGLGLQFLLWYDEGEERNRGNFPPRFSGRQFPNYSSELNVNALELEDSALYLCASSPFGGSSDEQFFGPGTRLTVL.

This clone has just one count. This chain connects TRBV7-3 to TRBJ1-2; possibly TRBD1 for D (5 bases). Trimming took 5 bases from V and 6 from J, leaving 19 bases between them. This CDR3 is 15 amino acids long. Germline-derived CDR1 and CDR2 are SGHTA and FQGTGA. This chain's CDR3 is CASSPRPGEQNGYTF. The CDR3 nucleotides read TGTGCCAGCAGCCCCCGTCCGGGGGAACAAAATGGCTACACCTTC.

CDR3 nucleotide sequence: TGTGCCAGCAGTTTAGAGGGGACAGGGAATACGCAGTATTTT. This gives the protein CASSLEGTGNTQYF. The chain recombines TRBV27 with TRBJ2-3; 9 bases line up with TRBD1. CDR1 MNHEY and CDR2 SMNVEV come from the germline V gene (reference sequence). This CDR3 comprises 14 residues. V shed 2 bases and J 7 bases; nucleotides not matched to a gene: 4.

The chain employs TRBV5-4 and TRBJ2-2, with 7 positions matching TRBD2. Germline CDR1 reads SGHNT; CDR2 reads YYREEE (reference sequence). The CDR3 runs 15 residues. The V and J ends lost 0 bases and 4 bases, in that order; junction bases with no gene match: 3. CDR3 bases: TGTGCCAGCAGCTTGGCAAGGACTAGCACCGGGGAGCTGTTTTTT. Its protein is CASSLARTSTGELFF.

The chain uses TRBV5-1 and TRBJ2-7; D might be TRBD2 (5 bases). Trimming stripped 0 bases from V and 5 bases from J, with 21 bases between. Germline-derived CDR1 and CDR2 are SGHRS and YFSETQ. This CDR3 region has 17 residues. CDR3 loop: CASSLEAQRYRKDEQYF. In DNA form, the CDR3 reads TGCGCCAGCAGCTTGGAAGCCCAGCGGTATCGGAAGGACGAGCAGTACTTC.

CDR3 residues: CASSISTGAYNEQFF. CDR3 sequence (DNA): TGTGCCAGTAGTATCAGTACGGGGGCCTACAATGAGCAGTTCTTC. The genes are TRBV19 and TRBJ2-1; weak D call: TRBD2 (6 bases). CDR3 size: 15 residues. The germline V gene has CDR1 LNHDA and CDR2 SQIVND (reference sequence). The germline V and J ends were trimmed by 3 bases and 2 bases, with 11 bases remaining between them.

The chain is built from TRBV27 and TRBJ2-2; 8 bases are a match to TRBD1. Germline V gene lookup returns CDR1 MNHEY and CDR2 SMNVEV (reference sequence). The V and J ends lost 5 bases and 1 base, in that order; junction bases with no gene match: 6. The CDR3 is made up of 16 amino acids. This CDR3 is CASSLRQGMNTGELFF. The CDR3 region has the DNA TGTGCCAGCAGTCTACGACAGGGGATGAACACCGGGGAGCTGTTTTTT.